This T cell receptor beta chain was obtained from a study of beta chain features in type 1 diabetes. Stem cell-like memory, regulatory, central memory and naive CD4+ cells were sorted via CD45RO/CCR7/CD25/CD127/CD95/CD27. The study reverse transcribed the entire isolated RNA, so it sequenced expressed TCRB transcripts. About 3.6 million reads on average were seen across naive, central memory and regulatory T cell samples. The protocol was immunoSEQ multiplex PCR, while the TCRdb copy is restricted to in-frame clones and leaves out a portion. The table lists about 320,000 clones, around 15% of them singletons. The source is a man aged 30 to 39 in good health. Sequencing was done on a sample of central memory CD4+ T cells from blood.

The CDR3 is CASSLASGSLVQFF. Here the CDR3 DNA reads TGTGCCAGCAGCTTGGCCAGCGGGAGTTTGGTGCAGTTCTTC. This sequence joins TRBV7-8 and TRBJ2-1; 8 nucleotides align to TRBD2. This CDR3 is 14 amino acids long. The trim removed 3 bases at V and 12 bases at J, leaving 10 bases unmatched. From germline, CDR1 is SGHVS and CDR2 FQNEAQ.